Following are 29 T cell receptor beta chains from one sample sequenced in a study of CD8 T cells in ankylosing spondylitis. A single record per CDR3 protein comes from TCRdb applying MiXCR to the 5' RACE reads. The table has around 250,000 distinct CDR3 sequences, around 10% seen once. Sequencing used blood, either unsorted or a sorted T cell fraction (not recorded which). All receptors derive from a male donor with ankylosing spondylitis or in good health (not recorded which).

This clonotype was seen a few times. The CDR3 coding sequence is TGTGCCAGCACCAAGGGACAGGGGTCTTCCCAGCCCCAGCATTTT. Protein product: CASTKGQGSSQPQHF. The V call is TRBV12-3 or TRBV12-4, the J call TRBJ1-5, with TRBD1 matching 10 bases. The V gene end was trimmed by 7 bases and the J gene end by 7 bases; junction bases not matched to a gene: 10. The CDR3 runs 15 residues.

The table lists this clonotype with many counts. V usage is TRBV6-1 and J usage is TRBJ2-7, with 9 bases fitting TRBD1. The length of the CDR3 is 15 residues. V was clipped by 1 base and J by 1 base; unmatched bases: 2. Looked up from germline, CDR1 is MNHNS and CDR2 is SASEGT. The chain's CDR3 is CASSEEGTGSYEQYF. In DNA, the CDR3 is TGTGCCAGCAGTGAAGAGGGGACAGGGTCCTACGAGCAGTACTTC.

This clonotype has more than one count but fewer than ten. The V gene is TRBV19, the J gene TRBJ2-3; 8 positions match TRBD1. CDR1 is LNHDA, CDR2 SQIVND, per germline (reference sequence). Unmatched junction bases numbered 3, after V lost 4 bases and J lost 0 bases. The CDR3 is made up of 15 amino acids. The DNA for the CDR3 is TGTGCCAGTAGTACTCGGACAGGGAGCACAGATACGCAGTATTTT. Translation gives CASSTRTGSTDTQYF. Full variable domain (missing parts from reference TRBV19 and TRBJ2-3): DGGITQSPKYLFRKEGQNVTLSCEQNLNHDAMYWYRQDPGQGLRLIYYSQIVNDFQKGDIAEGYSVSREKKESFPLTVTSAQKNPTAFYLCASSTRTGSTDTQYFGPGTRLTVL.

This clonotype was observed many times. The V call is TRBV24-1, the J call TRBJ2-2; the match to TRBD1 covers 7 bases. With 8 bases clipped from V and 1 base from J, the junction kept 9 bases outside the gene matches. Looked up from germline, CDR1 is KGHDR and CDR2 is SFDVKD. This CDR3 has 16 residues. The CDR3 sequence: CATITGRQGNTGELFF. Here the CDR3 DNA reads TGTGCCACCATCACAGGGAGACAGGGGAACACCGGGGAGCTGTTTTTT.

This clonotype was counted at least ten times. The CDR3 protein is CASSYSTGTGELFF. The CDR3 DNA follows: TGTGCCAGCAGTTACTCGACGGGCACCGGGGAGCTGTTTTTT. This chain uses TRBV6-5 with TRBJ2-2, with D uncertain. Trimming stripped 0 bases from V and 4 bases from J, with 6 bases between. The CDR3 totals 14 residues. Germline V CDR1 and CDR2: MNHEY, SVGAGI.

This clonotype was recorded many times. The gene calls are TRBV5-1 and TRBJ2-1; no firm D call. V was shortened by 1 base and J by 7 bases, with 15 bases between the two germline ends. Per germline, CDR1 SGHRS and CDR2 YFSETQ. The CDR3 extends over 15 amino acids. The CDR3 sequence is CASSLRADFLNEQFF. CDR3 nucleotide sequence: TGCGCCAGCAGCTTGAGGGCAGATTTCCTTAATGAGCAGTTCTTC.

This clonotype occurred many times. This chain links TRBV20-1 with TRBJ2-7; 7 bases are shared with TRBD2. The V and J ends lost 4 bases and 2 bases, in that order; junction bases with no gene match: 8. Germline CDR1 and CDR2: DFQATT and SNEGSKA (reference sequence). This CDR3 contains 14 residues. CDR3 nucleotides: TGCAGTGCTACCGAGCGGGGACTAACCTACGAGCAGTACTTC. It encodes CSATERGLTYEQYF.

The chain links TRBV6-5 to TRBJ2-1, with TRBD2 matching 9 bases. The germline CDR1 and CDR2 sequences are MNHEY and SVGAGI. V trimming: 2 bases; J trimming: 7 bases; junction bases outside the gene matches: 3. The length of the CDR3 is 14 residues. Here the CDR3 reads CASSYGGGANEQFF. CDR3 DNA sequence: TGTGCCAGCAGTTACGGCGGGGGGGCTAATGAGCAGTTCTTC.

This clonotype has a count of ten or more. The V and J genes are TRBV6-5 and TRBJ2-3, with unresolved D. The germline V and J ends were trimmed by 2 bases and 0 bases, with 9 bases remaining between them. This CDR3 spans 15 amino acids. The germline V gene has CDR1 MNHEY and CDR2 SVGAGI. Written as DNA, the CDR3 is TGTGCCAGCAGTTACATAACGGACAGCACAGATACGCAGTATTTT. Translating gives CASSYITDSTDTQYF.

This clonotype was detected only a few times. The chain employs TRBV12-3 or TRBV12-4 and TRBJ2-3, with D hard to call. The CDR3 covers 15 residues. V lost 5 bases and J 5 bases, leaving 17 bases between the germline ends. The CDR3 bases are TGTGCCAGCAGTCCCCAGAGTGAAGGGAAAGATACGCAGTATTTT. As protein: CASSPQSEGKDTQYF.

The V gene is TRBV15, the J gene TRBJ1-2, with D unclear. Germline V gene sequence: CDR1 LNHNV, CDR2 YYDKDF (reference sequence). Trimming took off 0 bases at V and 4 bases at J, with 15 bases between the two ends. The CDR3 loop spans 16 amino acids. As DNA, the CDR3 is TGTGCCACCAGCAGAGATCGGCAGCAGGACCTCTATGGCTACACCTTC. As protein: CATSRDRQQDLYGYTF.

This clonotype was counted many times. Here the CDR3 reads CASSLEAFLNTEAFF. In DNA, the CDR3 is TGTGCCAGCAGCTTGGAGGCATTCCTGAACACTGAAGCTTTCTTT. J is TRBJ1-1 and V is TRBV5-5; unclear D gene. Germline loops: CDR1 SGHKS, CDR2 YYEKEE (reference sequence). The CDR3 runs to 15 residues. The V gene lost 0 bases and the J gene lost 0 bases, with 9 bases spanning the gap.

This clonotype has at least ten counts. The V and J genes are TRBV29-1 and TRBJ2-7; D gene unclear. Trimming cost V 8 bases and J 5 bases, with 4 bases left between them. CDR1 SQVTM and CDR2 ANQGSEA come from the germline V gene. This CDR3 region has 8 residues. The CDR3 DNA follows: TGCAGCCAAAACGAGCAGTACTTC. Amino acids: CSQNEQYF.

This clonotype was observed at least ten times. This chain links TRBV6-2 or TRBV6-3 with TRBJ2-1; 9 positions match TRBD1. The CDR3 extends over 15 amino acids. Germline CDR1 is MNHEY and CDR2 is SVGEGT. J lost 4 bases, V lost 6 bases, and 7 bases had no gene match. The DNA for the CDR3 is TGTGCCAGCAGGCCGACAGGGGGGACTTACAATGAGCAGTTCTTC. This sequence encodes CASRPTGGTYNEQFF.

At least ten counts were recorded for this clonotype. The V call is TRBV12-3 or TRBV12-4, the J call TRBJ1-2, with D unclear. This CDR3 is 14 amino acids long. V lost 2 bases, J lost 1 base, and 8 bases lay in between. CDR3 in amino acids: CASSLSGVNYGYTF. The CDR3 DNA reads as TGTGCCAGCAGTTTATCGGGAGTTAACTATGGCTACACCTTC.

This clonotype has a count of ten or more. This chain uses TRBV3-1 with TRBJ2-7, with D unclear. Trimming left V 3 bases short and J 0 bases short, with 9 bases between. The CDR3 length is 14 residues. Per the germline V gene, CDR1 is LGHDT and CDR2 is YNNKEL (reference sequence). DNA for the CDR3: TGTGCCAGCAGCCAGGGCTCTTACTCCTACGAGCAGTACTTC. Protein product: CASSQGSYSYEQYF.

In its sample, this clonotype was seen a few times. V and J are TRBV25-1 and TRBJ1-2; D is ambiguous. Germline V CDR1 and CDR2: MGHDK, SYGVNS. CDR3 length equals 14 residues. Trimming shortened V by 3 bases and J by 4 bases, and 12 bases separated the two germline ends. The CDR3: CASSDPGVFYGYTF. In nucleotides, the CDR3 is TGTGCCAGCAGTGATCCCGGGGTTTTCTATGGCTACACCTTC.

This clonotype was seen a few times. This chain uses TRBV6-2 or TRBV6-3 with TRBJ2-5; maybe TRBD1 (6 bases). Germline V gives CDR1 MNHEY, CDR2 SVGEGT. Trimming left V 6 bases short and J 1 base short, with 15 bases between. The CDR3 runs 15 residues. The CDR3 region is CASRETGKGQETQYF. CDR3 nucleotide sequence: TGTGCCAGCAGAGAGACAGGAAAAGGCCAAGAGACCCAGTACTTC.

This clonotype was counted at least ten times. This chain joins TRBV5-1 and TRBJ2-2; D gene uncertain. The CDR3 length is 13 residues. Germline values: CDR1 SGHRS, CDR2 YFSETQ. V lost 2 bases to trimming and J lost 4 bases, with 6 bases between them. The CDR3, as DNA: TGCGCCAGCAGCTTTGTTGGCACCGGGGAGCTGTTTTTT. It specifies CASSFVGTGELFF.

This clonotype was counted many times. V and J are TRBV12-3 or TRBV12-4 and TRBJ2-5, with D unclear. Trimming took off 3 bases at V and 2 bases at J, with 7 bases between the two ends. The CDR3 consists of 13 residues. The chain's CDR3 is CASSFGTQETQYF. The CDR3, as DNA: TGTGCCAGCAGTTTTGGCACACAAGAGACCCAGTACTTC.

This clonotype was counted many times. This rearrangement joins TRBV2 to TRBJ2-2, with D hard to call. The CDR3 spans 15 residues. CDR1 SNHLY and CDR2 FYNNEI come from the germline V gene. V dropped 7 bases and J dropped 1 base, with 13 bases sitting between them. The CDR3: CASNRFRENTGELFF. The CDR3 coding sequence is TGTGCCAGCAATCGTTTTAGGGAGAACACCGGGGAGCTGTTTTTT.

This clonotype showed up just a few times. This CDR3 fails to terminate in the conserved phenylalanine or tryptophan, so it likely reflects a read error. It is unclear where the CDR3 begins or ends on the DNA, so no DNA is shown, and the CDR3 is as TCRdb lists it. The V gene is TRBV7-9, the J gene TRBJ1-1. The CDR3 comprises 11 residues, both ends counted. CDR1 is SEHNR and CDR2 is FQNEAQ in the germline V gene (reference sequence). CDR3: CASSSAEGYHR.

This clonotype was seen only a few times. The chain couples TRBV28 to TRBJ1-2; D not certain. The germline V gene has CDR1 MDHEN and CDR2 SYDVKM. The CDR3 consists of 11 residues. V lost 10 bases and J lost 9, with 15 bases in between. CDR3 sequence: CATTDRYRYTF. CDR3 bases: TGTGCCACCACGGACCGCTACCGCTACACCTTC.

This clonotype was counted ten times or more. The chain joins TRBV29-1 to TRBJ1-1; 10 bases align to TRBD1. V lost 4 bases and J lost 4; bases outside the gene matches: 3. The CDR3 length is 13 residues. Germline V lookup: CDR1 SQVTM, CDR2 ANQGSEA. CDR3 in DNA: TGCAGCGTTGTTCGGACAGGGGGCACTGAAGCTTTCTTT. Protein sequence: CSVVRTGGTEAFF. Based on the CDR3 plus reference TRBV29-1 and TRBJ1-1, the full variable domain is SAVISQKPSRDICQRGTSLTIQCQVDSQVTMMFWYRQQPGQSLTLIATANQGSEATYESGFVIDKFPISRPNLTFSTLTVSNMSPEDSSIYLCSVVRTGGTEAFFGQGTRLTVV.

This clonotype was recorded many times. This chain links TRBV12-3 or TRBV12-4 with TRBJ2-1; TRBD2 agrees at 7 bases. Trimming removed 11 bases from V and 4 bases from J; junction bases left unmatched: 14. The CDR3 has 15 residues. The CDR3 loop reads CASVGGEGRYNEQFF. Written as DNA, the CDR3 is TGTGCCTCCGTGGGGGGGGAGGGTAGATACAATGAGCAGTTCTTC.

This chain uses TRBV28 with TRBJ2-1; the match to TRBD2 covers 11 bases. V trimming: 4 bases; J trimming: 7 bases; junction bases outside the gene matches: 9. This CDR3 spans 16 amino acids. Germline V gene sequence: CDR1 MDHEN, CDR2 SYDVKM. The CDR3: CASSSLTSGILNEQFF. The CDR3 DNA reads TGTGCCAGCAGTTCCCTGACTAGCGGGATTTTGAATGAGCAGTTCTTC.

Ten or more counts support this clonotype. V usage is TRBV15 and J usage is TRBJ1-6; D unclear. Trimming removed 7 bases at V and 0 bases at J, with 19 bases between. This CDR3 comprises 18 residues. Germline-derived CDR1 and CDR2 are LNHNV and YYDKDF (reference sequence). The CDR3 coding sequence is TGTGCCACCACCCGTAGGGCAGTACGAAGCTCCTATAATTCACCCCTCCACTTT. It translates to CATTRRAVRSSYNSPLHF.

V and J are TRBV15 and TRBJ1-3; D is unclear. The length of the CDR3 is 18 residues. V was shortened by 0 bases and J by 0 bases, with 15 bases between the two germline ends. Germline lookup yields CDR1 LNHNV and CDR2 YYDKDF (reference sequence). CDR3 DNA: TGTGCCACCAGCAGAGATCTCTGGCAGGATCGCTCTGGAAACACCATATATTTT. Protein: CATSRDLWQDRSGNTIYF. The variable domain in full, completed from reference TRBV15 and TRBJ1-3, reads DAMVIQNPRYQVTQFGKPVTLSCSQTLNHNVMYWYQQKSSQAPKLLFHYYDKDFNNEADTPDNFQSRRPNTSFCFLDIRSPGLGDTAMYLCATSRDLWQDRSGNTIYFGEGSWLTVV.

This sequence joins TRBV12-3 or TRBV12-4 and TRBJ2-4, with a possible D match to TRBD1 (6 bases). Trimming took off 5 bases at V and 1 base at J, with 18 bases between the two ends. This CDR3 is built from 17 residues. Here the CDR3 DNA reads TGTGCCAGCAGTCGCCGGACAGAGGGGCGGGCCAAAAACATTCAGTACTTC. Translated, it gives CASSRRTEGRAKNIQYF.